This T cell receptor beta chain originates from a study of OX40 agonist ivuxolimab in advanced cancers. Study overall: Dose-escalation patients had hepatocellular carcinoma, melanoma, renal cell or head and neck cancer.

Study-level points and caveats: By week 6 at 0.1 to 3.0 mg/kg, blood CD4+ and CD8+ T cells had expanded clonally.

CDR1 and CDR2 from the germline V gene are MGHRA and YSYEKL. The CDR3 has 17 residues. J was trimmed by 0 bases and V by 4 bases; bases with no gene match: 7. Note on this clone: Its antigen is unknown.

Method: immunoSEQ multiplex PCR; TCRdb's copy keeps in-frame clones and lacks some. The sample yields fewer than 65,000 clones, around 93% seen once. The source was CD4+ or CD8+ T cells sorted from blood, collected in a trial of the OX40 agonist ivuxolimab. The chain uses TRBV4-1 and TRBJ2-1, with 9 nucleotides matching TRBD1. The TCR originated in an adult with an advanced solid tumor such as melanoma, head and neck, liver or kidney cancer. CDR3 protein: CASSLWTGDFSYNEQFF. CDR3 DNA sequence: TGCGCCAGCAGCCTATGGACAGGGGATTTCTCCTACAATGAGCAGTTCTTC.